This T cell receptor beta chain derives from a study of blood T cell repertoires in COVID-19. Study in general: Samples of COVID-19 (acute and convalescent) were obtained from the United States, Italy and Spain. Nucleic acid was either cDNA or gDNA, and it came from T cells, B-cell-depleted T cells, or PBMCs.

The germline CDR1 and CDR2 sequences are SGHRS and YFSETQ. The CDR3 has 15 amino acids. Germline trimming cut 4 bases from V and 4 bases from J; bases unmatched to any gene: 11. Authors' analysis steps: By means of reference gene primer amplification, nucleated cell counts were estimated. Method: immunoSEQ multiplex PCR; TCRdb's copy keeps in-frame clones and lacks some. The DNA gave D and trimming, while V, J and clone size come from that table. The sample contains 55,000 to 80,000 clones, just over 90% of which appear only once. Sequencing was carried out using peripheral blood. This TCR derives from a human donor in a cohort sampled during active COVID-19. The chain joins TRBV5-1 to TRBJ2-7; 7 positions agree with TRBD2. Written as DNA, the CDR3 is TGCGCCAGCAGCCCCGGTACTAGCGAATATTACGAGCAGTACTTC. It is translated as CASSPGTSEYYEQYF.